Included here is one TCR beta chain sequence, with context. Seattle patients were enrolled while actively infected and followed longitudinally. This sample is drawn from a study of blood T cell repertoires in COVID-19. Study overall: From the United States, Italy and Spain came samples of acute and convalescent COVID-19. The analysed material was cDNA or gDNA that came from T cells, B-cell-depleted T cells, or PBMCs.

The CDR3 has 13 residues. Per the germline V gene, CDR1 is SGHTA and CDR2 is FQGTGA. The V and J ends lost 3 bases and 8 bases, in that order; junction bases with no gene match: 3. Methods used by the authors: Amplification with reference gene primers provided the estimates of nucleated cell counts. Method: immunoSEQ multiplex PCR; TCRdb's copy keeps in-frame clones and lacks some. V and J calls and clone size are copied from that table; D and trimming were computed from the DNA. The sample shows about 480,000 clones, around 88% of them seen only once. The source of this sequence is a woman between 50 and 59 years old with COVID-19, enrolled during active disease. Sequenced input: peripheral blood. This chain joins TRBV7-3 and TRBJ1-2; 10 bases are a match to TRBD1. As DNA, the CDR3 is TGTGCCAGCAGCTTTGACAGGGGGCTAGGCTACACCTTC. It yields the protein CASSFDRGLGYTF.